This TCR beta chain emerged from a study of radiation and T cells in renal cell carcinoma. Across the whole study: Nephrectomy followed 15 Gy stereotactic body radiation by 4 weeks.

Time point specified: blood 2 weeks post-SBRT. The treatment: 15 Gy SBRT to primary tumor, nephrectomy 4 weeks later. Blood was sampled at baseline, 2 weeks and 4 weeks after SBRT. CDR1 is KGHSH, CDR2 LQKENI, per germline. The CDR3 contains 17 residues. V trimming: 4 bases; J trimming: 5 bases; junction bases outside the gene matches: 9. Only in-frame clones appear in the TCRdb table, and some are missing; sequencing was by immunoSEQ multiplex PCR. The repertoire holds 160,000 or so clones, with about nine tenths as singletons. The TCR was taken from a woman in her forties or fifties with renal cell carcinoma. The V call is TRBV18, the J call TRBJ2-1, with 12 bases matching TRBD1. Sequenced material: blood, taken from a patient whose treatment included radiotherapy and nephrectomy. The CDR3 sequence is CASSRNQGQGANNEQFF. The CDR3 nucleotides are TGTGCCAGCTCACGGAATCAGGGACAGGGGGCAAACAATGAGCAGTTCTTC.